This T cell receptor (beta chain) was recorded in a study of T cell responses to AZD1222 COVID-19 vaccine. Study-wide points: Receipt of two AZD1222 doses was followed by a rise in Spike-specific TCR breadth and depth. Among AZD1222 vaccinees, only six were seropositive at baseline.

Of note for this clone: Its antigen is undetermined.

Produced via immunoSEQ multiplex PCR; TCRdb's table is partial and in-frame only. The sample lists roughly 100,000 clones, approximately 90% occurring once. The V gene end was trimmed by 5 bases and the J gene end by 0 bases; junction bases not matched to a gene: 9. CDR3 length equals 18 residues. Looked up from germline, CDR1 is SNHLY and CDR2 is FYNNEI. The receptor was isolated from an adult in good health. This sample comprised peripheral blood, obtained on day 0 of AZD1222 vaccination. The J gene is TRBJ1-3, the V gene TRBV2; 11 bases map to TRBD1. CDR3 amino acids: CASSQSGTGGNSGNTIYF. The CDR3 DNA sequence: TGTGCCAGCAGTCAATCCGGGACAGGGGGAAACTCTGGAAACACCATATATTTT.